This TCR beta chain comes out of a study of blood T cell repertoires in COVID-19. Study in general: Collection of acute and convalescent COVID-19 samples took place in the United States, Italy and Spain. Nucleic acid was either cDNA or gDNA, and it came from T cells, B-cell-depleted T cells, or PBMCs.

Under the authors' procedure: Nucleated cell counts were estimated from reference gene primer amplification. Clones were read by immunoSEQ multiplex PCR, and TCRdb kept only the in-frame ones, dropping some. From that table come the V and J calls and clone size; the DNA was used to work out D and trimming. The table records tens of thousands of clones, roughly 86% of them present only once. This clone occurred a few times. V was pared by 3 bases and J by 4 bases, with 9 bases between. Germline V gene data show CDR1 as MNHEY and CDR2 as SMNVEV (reference sequence). The CDR3 totals 14 residues. The V call is TRBV27, the J call TRBJ1-4; a possible D gene is TRBD1 (5 bases). Specimen: peripheral blood. This TCR came from a woman between 45 and 65 years old with acute or convalescent COVID-19. The CDR3 sequence is CASSFGGSNEKLFF. The DNA for the CDR3 is TGTGCCAGCAGTTTCGGGGGGAGTAATGAAAAACTGTTTTTT. The full variable domain, with the rest looked up from reference TRBV27 and TRBJ1-4, is EAQVTQNPRYLITVTGKKLTVTCSQNMNHEYMSWYRQDPGLGLRQIYYSMNVEVTDKGDVPEGYKVSRKEKRNFPLILESPSPNQTSLYFCASSFGGSNEKLFFGSGTQLSVL.